This T cell receptor beta chain was identified in a study of blood T cell repertoires in COVID-19. Study-wide context: Acute and convalescent COVID-19 specimens originated in the United States, Italy and Spain. T cells, B-cell-depleted T cells, or PBMCs supplied cDNA or gDNA.

The CDR3 loop spans 16 amino acids. V was clipped by 3 bases and J by 4 bases, with 18 bases between them. CDR1 is MDHEN and CDR2 is SYDVKM in the germline V gene. In the authors' workflow: Reference gene primer amplification in the assay estimated nucleated cell counts. The method was immunoSEQ multiplex PCR; TCRdb's version includes in-frame clones alone and lacks a portion of them. V, J and clone size reflect that table, while D and trimming were determined from the DNA. The table lists 65,000 to 90,000 clones, about 82% of them singletons. This rearrangement joins TRBV28 to TRBJ1-2; D possibly corresponds to TRBD1 (5 bases). The TCR comes from a man aged 50-60 years with active COVID-19. Sequenced input: peripheral blood. The CDR3 DNA reads as TGTGCCAGCAGTTTCCCTGGGGGGGAAAAGACCTATGGCTACACCTTC. Protein sequence: CASSFPGGEKTYGYTF.